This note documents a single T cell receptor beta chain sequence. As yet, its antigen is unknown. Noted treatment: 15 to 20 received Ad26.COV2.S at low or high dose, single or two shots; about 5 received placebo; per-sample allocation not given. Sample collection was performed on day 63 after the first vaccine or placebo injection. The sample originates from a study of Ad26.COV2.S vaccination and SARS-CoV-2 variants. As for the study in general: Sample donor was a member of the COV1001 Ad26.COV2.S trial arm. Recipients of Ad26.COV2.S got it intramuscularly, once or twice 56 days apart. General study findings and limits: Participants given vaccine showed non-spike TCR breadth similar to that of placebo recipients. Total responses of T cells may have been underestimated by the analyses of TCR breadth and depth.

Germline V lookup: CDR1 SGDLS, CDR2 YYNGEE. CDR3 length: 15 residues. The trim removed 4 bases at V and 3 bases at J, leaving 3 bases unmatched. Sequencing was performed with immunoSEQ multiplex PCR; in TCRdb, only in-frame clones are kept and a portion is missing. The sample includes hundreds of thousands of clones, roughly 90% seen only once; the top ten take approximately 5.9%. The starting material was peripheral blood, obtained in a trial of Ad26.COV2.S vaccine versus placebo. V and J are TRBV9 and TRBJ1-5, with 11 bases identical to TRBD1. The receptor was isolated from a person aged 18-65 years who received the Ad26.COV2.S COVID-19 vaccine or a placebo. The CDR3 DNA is TGTGCCAGCAGCATGGACAGGGGGCCCAATCAGCCCCAGCATTTT. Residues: CASSMDRGPNQPQHF.